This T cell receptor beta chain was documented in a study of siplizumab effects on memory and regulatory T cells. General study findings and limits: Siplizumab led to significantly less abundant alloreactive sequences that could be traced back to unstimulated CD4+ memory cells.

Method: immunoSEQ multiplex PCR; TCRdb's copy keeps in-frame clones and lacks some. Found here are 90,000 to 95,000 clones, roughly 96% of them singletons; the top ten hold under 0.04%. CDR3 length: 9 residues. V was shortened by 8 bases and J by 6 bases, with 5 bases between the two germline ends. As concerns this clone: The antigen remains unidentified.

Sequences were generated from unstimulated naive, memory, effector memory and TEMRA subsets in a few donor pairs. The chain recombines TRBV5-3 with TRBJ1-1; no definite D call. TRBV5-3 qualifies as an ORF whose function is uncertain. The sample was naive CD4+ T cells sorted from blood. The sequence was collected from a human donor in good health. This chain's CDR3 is CARVAEAFF. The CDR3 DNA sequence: TGTGCCAGGGTGGCTGAAGCTTTCTTT.